This T cell receptor (beta chain) derives from a study of cytomegalovirus exposure and HLA in healthy donors (dated by TCRdb to 2016 to 2017). With respect to the entire study: An earlier analysis of approximately 590 of the donors reported roughly 300 Gb of sequence data and 117 million unique TCR beta sequences from around 200 million T cells. About 300 gigabases of sequencing data and around 85 million unique TCR sequences made up an early release that covered fewer than 650 HLA-typed donors. Among the roughly 400 genotyped donors, around 81% belonged to the genetic ancestry cluster associated with self-reported Caucasian donors. The study aimed to test whether cataloging public T cell receptors could reveal signatures of past pathogen exposure. The study used immunosequencing to profile the T cell repertoires of 666 subjects and linked those repertoires to cytomegalovirus serostatus. In addition to the first cohort of 650 to 800 subjects, a separate validation cohort of 120 different subjects was used. The study combined high-throughput TCR immunosequencing, statistical association of individual TCRs with disease status, and machine learning to predict cytomegalovirus infection status. A later analysis re-examined previously published TCR beta repertoires from over 500 donors and added high-resolution HLA genotyping to investigate patterns of TCR occurrence. Rather than drawing on any new phenotypic data, the later analysis identified candidate immune exposures from TCR beta sequences and the way those sequences occurred across donors. In an earlier analysis of around 540 of the donors, high-throughput TCR beta sequencing was used to judge whether each TCR beta V gene segment behaved as functional or pseudogenic. Donor age, sex, ethnicity and CMV serostatus were compiled together with the repertoire data. A later genetic analysis used genome-wide SNP genotypes for about 60% of the 666 donors, treating that subset as a discovery cohort. Every discovery cohort repertoire had been produced on one sequencing platform. Both class I and class II loci were covered by HLA typing, at four-digit resolution. The number of typed donors differed by locus: about 620-640 for A, B, C, DRB1 and DQB1; 522 for DQA1; some 610 for DPA1; and around 470 for DPB1. About 5 DR-DQ haplotypes were handled as single units for association and clustering, since linkage in the cohort was strong. Among around 400 genotyped donors of the cohort, an average of roughly 230,000 unique TCR beta nucleotide sequences was sequenced per donor, of which about 19% were non-productive. Overall study outcomes, separate from this receptor: Strong co-occurrence of HLA alleles, especially DR and DQ, made assigning TCR associations to individual alleles difficult. A total of roughly 160 TCR beta chains were listed by the study as associated with cytomegalovirus. While some public TCRs were present in many individuals, most TCR sequences turned up only very rarely across donors. Because HLA typing was unavailable for some donors at each locus, only the typed subset was used in association tests. Some IMGT-functional V segments, including TRBV6-2 and TRBV6-3, could not be told apart with the 87-base-pair reads, so those segments were excluded. Immune exposure information for the cohort was limited to CMV serostatus. In a later analysis, the rate of TCR association differed among HLA loci, with DRB1 alleles having the most associated TCRs and HLA-C alleles having the fewest. An earlier analysis of approximately 540 of the donors showed that most TCR beta V segments appeared in productive rearrangements either about 87% or about 30% of the time, which broadly matched IMGT annotations. In vitro tests confirmed that a few of the cytomegalovirus-associated TCR beta chains recognize cytomegalovirus antigens. In a later analysis, several top co-occurrence clusters were reported to appear linked to parvovirus B19, influenza, CMV and Epstein-Barr virus. A later genetic analysis reported fewer N-insertions in productive TCRs among donors in an Asian-associated ancestry cluster than the roughly 650-donor mean. A further reported finding was that TCR beta sequences accurately predicted the HLA-A and HLA-B alleles for most subjects in the first cohort. A cluster of highly shared sequence variants was judged likely to represent a technical artifact of the sequencing pipeline. In both the original and validation cohorts, the classifier was reported to diagnose cytomegalovirus status with high specificity and sensitivity. According to a later analysis, most CMV-associated TCR beta chains appeared to be HLA-restricted, and the HLA associations seemed to be driven largely by CMV exposure. Because counts were too low, seventeen rarely observed V segments, including chromosome 9 orphons, were excluded from the earlier analysis of fewer than 650 of the donors. Roughly uniform sequencing depth across donors was assumed in presence/absence analyses, although this assumption may not hold. The authors suggested that the approach could potentially be generalized to other disease states and immunological phenotypes. A later analysis found that HLA-associated TCR beta chains were more clonally expanded and had lower generation probabilities than equally common non-associated chains. A later genetic analysis associated a missense DCLRE1C variant with V-gene and J-gene trimming of TCR beta chains, and an independent cohort replicated the association. In a later analysis, around 15,000 TCR beta sequences were associated with specific HLA alleles at a false discovery rate of 0.05. Linkage disequilibrium might explain the correlated functional status among segregating V segments, but an unknown experimental factor could not be ruled out. In this cohort, only TCR beta chains were sequenced, and detectable features were limited by the absence of alpha or paired-chain data.

The cohort comprised approximately 700 healthy bone marrow donors. At the time of sampling, all cohort members were nominally healthy, though unrecorded immune exposures were likely present. The donor tested CMV seropositive, placing the donor among the 289 seropositive members of the cohort. A peripheral blood sample was collected from each donor, and TCR beta sequencing was performed on peripheral blood mononuclear cells. The Qiagen DNeasy Blood Extraction Kit was used to extract genomic DNA from the blood cell samples. From the cysteine up to the phenylalanine, the CDR3 has a length of 13 residues. Only CDR3 DNA is held: 39 bases, read in frame from base 1. The CDR1 and CDR2 encoded by the germline V gene (reference sequence) are SEHNR and FQNEAQ. V and J are truncated by 4 bases and 6 bases respectively, leaving an intervening sequence of 11 bases. As for this clone: The clone's antigen remains unknown. No base quality values were provided; no much bigger clone lies one nucleotide off.

The protocol used for the library was the immunoSEQ multiplex PCR assay. The multiplex PCR relied on a mix of 60 forward primers for TCR Vbeta segments and 13 reverse primers for TCR Jbeta segments. The CDR3 region of rearranged TCR beta genes was amplified from genomic DNA by a multiplex PCR assay. On the Illumina HiSeq System, the amplified TCR beta libraries were sequenced as 87-base-pair reads. Per the original workflow: A later analysis counted about 82 million unique TCR beta chains across the 690 or so repertoires, and roughly 9.9 million of these chains were shared by at least two donors. Raw reads were error-corrected and collapsed into unique sequences by a nearest-neighbor algorithm in which closely related sequences were merged to remove PCR and sequencing errors. To assign V, D and J gene segments, CDR3 sequences were aligned to IMGT reference sequences. For a sequence to be retained, a match of at least six nucleotides to both a V gene segment and a J gene segment was required. A rearrangement was called productive if the CDR3 had no stop codons and remained in frame with V and J, and every other rearrangement was called non-productive. Following IMGT convention, CDR3 was defined as the stretch from the second conserved V-encoded cysteine up to the conserved J-encoded phenylalanine. The earlier analysis of 500 to 600 of the donors excluded sequences that lacked an unambiguous match to a single V gene segment. An earlier analysis of a few hundred of the donors called V segments functional above 56.7% productive rearrangements and segregating when the between-donor standard deviation exceeded 5%. To diagnose cytomegalovirus status from the catalog of TCR beta chain sequences, a statistical classification framework was built. A later analysis assigned V and J genes by comparing TCR nucleotide sequences with IMGT/GENE-DB human TR gene sequences. A later analysis assigned CDR3 sequences and most-parsimonious VDJ recombination scenarios with the TCRdist pipeline. In a later analysis, every TCR beta chain was defined by the combination of its CDR3 amino acid sequence and its V-gene family, and reads without a unique V-gene family were dropped. As a way to deal with suspected cross-contamination and a sequencing artifact, a later analysis dropped approximately 570 nucleotide sequences that were highly shared and had low generation probability. For each public chain, a later analysis derived a clonal expansion index from normalized ranks of inferred template counts within each repertoire. In a later analysis, generation probabilities were computed using a VDJ recombination model fitted to out-of-frame rearrangements, and the results were checked against IGoR. Hypergeometric tests were used in a later analysis to score TCR-TCR, TCR-HLA and TCR-CMV co-occurrence, with a repertoire-size bias correction applied to the TCR pairs. A later analysis estimated false discovery rates by permuting HLA or CMV assignments 20 times. A later analysis grouped co-occurring TCRs with DBSCAN, adding TCRdist sequence similarity when clustering within HLA-allele-positive subsets. For co-occurrence clustering, repertoires with fewer than 30,000 or more than 120,000 public chains were excluded, along with five repertoires with anomalous nucleotide sharing. TCRdb obtained this table from immuneACCESS and retained in-frame rearrangements with V and J assigned. These tables miss some clones; where compared with another copy, unresolved V genes account for less than half of the shortfall, and the remainder is unexplained. Clonal size and the V and J genes are those of that table, whereas D and trimming came from the DNA. This sample is represented by approximately 38,000 clones; roughly 82% of them were singletons. The ten largest account for about 10% of the sample.

Sequences were obtained from PBMCs. The TCR sequence derives from a woman aged 18-29 years in good health and CMV-seropositive. The chain is assembled from TRBV7-9 and TRBJ2-3, with no D gene named confidently. For the CDR3, the sequence is CASSSPSVDTQYF. The bases are TGTGCCAGCAGCTCTCCGTCTGTTGATACGCAGTATTTT.